The 29 T cell receptor beta chains below were found in one sample sequenced in a study of blood T cells in healthy people across ages. The authors ran a second PCR of about 7 to 11 cycles using a sample-barcoded 5' primer and a J-beta primer mix. TCRdb used MiXCR to reprocess the 5' RACE reads, holding one entry per CDR3 protein. The table includes some 1.7 million distinct CDR3 sequences, over 25% detected once. The specimen sequenced was blood. These receptors were obtained from a woman in her 30s in good health.

The V and J genes are TRBV7-2 and TRBJ2-3; 8 bases fit TRBD1. This CDR3 comprises 15 residues. Germline loops: CDR1 SGHTA, CDR2 FQGNSA. V lost 5 bases, J lost 3 bases, and 7 bases stayed unmatched. This chain's CDR3 is CASSPGGLGTDTQYF. Here the CDR3 DNA reads TGTGCCAGCAGCCCAGGGGGCTTGGGGACAGATACGCAGTATTTT.

This clonotype was observed a few times. This chain connects TRBV10-1 to TRBJ1-4, with 7 bases lining up with TRBD1. The trim removed 4 bases at V and 4 bases at J, leaving 3 bases unmatched. Germline CDR1 and CDR2: WNHNN and SYGVQD (reference sequence). CDR3 size: 14 residues. CDR3 DNA sequence: TGCGCCAGCAGTGCCGGGACAGTTAATGAAAAACTGTTTTTT. Amino acids: CASSAGTVNEKLFF.

The chain has TRBV5-1 and TRBJ1-2; D is perhaps TRBD1 (5 bases). CDR1 and CDR2 from the germline V gene are SGHRS and YFSETQ. The CDR3 is made up of 14 amino acids. The germline V and J ends were trimmed by 1 base and 8 bases, with 15 bases remaining between them. CDR3: CASSLSQTGAGYTF. For the CDR3, the DNA is TGCGCCAGCAGCTTGTCTCAGACCGGGGCAGGCTACACCTTC.

This clonotype was seen a few times. This chain joins TRBV11-2 and TRBJ2-1; no clear D gene. From germline, CDR1 is SGHAT and CDR2 FQNNGV. The CDR3 is 15 amino acids. V lost 7 bases and J 1 base, leaving 14 bases between the germline ends. The CDR3 loop reads CASTRSLVSYNEQFF. CDR3 sequence (DNA): TGTGCCAGCACCAGGAGCCTCGTTTCCTACAATGAGCAGTTCTTC.

This clonotype is a singleton in its sample. The V call is TRBV2, the J call TRBJ2-1, with TRBD1 as a possible D gene (6 bases). The V end was cut by 2 bases, the J end by 10 bases, with 15 bases between. Germline CDR1 SNHLY, CDR2 FYNNEI. The CDR3 covers 14 residues. CDR3 loop: CASSEFGRGDEQFF. CDR3 DNA: TGTGCCAGCAGTGAATTCGGCAGGGGAGACGAGCAGTTCTTC.

Worth noting for this clonotype: Germline is not matched at one junction end, which may reflect a read error. The V call is TRBV3-1, the J call TRBJ2-7; D is tentatively TRBD1 or TRBD2 (6 bases each). The CDR3 totals 14 residues. Per germline, CDR1 LGHDT and CDR2 YNNKEL (reference sequence). The CDR3, as DNA: TGTGTCAGCAGCCAAAGGGGGGCTTCCTACGAGCAGTACTTC. This encodes CVSSQRGASYEQYF.

At least ten counts were recorded for this clonotype. The V and J genes are TRBV5-1 and TRBJ2-4; a possible D gene is TRBD2 (5 bases). CDR3 size: 17 residues. From germline, CDR1 is SGHRS and CDR2 YFSETQ. Between the trimmed V and J ends, which lost 2 bases and 6 bases, there was a span of 21 bases. As DNA, the CDR3 is TGCGCCAGCAGCTTCCCGTTTATTGAGGGCGTGAGAAACATTCAGTACTTC. Its protein product is CASSFPFIEGVRNIQYF.

This clonotype was detected many times. The J gene is TRBJ2-7, the V gene TRBV7-9, with 7 bases lining up with TRBD2. This CDR3 has 13 amino acids. The ends lost 8 bases at V and 3 bases at J; junction bases unmatched: 7. Germline values: CDR1 SEHNR, CDR2 FQNEAQ (reference sequence). CDR3 sequence reads: CASLRAGDYEQYF. Here the CDR3 DNA reads TGTGCCAGCCTCCGGGCGGGAGACTACGAGCAGTACTTC.

The chain joins TRBV5-1 to TRBJ1-2, with unresolved D. This CDR3 has 13 amino acids. Germline V gene lookup returns CDR1 SGHRS and CDR2 YFSETQ. V was clipped by 3 bases and J by 6 bases, with 12 bases between them. The CDR3 DNA reads TGCGCCAGCAGCTACAGCGCCCTGCATGGCTACACCTTC. It is translated as CASSYSALHGYTF.

Turning to this clonotype: A much larger clone lies one base from this, so it may be a read error. This chain connects TRBV7-8 to TRBJ2-7; 8 positions agree with TRBD1. The CDR3 length is 14 residues. Germline V gene data show CDR1 as SGHVS and CDR2 as FQNEAQ. The CDR3 protein is CASSSGTGAFERYF. In DNA form, the CDR3 reads TGTGCCAGCAGCTCCGGGACAGGCGCGTTTGAGCGGTACTTC.

This clonotype was seen a single time. At one boundary the junction diverges from the germline segment, which might be a read error. The chain links TRBV5-1 to TRBJ1-4; D unclear. CDR3 length: 14 amino acids. Per germline, CDR1 SGHRS and CDR2 YFSETQ. CDR3: CASSHDSSNEKRFF. The CDR3 DNA is TGCGCCAGCAGCCATGACTCAAGTAATGAAAAACGGTTTTTT.

This chain uses TRBV28 with TRBJ2-7; TRBD2 matches 9 bases. The germline V gene encodes CDR1 MDHEN and CDR2 SYDVKM. V shed 10 bases and J 2 bases; nucleotides not matched to a gene: 9. The CDR3 runs 14 residues. This chain's CDR3 is CATHLAGSAYEQYF. In nucleotides, the CDR3 is TGTGCCACACACCTAGCGGGATCTGCCTACGAGCAGTACTTC.

This clonotype was seen at least ten times. The rearrangement uses TRBV6-1 and TRBJ2-1, with 7 bases that match TRBD2. V lost 10 bases and J lost 8; bases outside the gene matches: 17. Germline loops: CDR1 MNHNS, CDR2 SASEGT. The length of the CDR3 is 15 residues. As DNA, the CDR3 is TGTGCCACCTACCTTTGGGCGGGAGCGCGCCATGAGCAGTTCTTC. Its protein is CATYLWAGARHEQFF.

As for this clonotype: Relative to the germline gene, one junction end is altered; a read error may explain this. This chain links TRBV5-1 with TRBJ1-1; a possible D gene is TRBD1 (5 bases). CDR3 length: 15 residues. Germline V gene data show CDR1 as SGHRS and CDR2 as YFSETQ. CDR3 region: CASSLALGGDGEAFF. CDR3 DNA sequence: TGTGCCAGCAGCTTGGCCTTGGGAGGGGACGGTGAAGCTTTCTTT.

There are many counts of this clonotype. The rearrangement uses TRBV5-1 and TRBJ2-1; TRBD2 matches at 9 bases. The V and J ends lost 5 bases and 5 bases, in that order; junction bases with no gene match: 5. This CDR3 is built from 14 residues. Germline V lookup: CDR1 SGHRS, CDR2 YFSETQ. CDR3 in DNA: TGCGCCAGCAGATTAGCGGGGGAGAACAATGAGCAGTTCTTC. Residues: CASRLAGENNEQFF.

This clonotype was observed a handful of times. V usage is TRBV11-2 and J usage is TRBJ2-1, with 10 bases aligning to TRBD2. CDR1 is SGHAT, CDR2 FQNNGV, per germline. Trimming removed 5 bases from V and 8 bases from J; junction bases left unmatched: 9. The CDR3 sequence is 15 residues long. The CDR3 bases are TGTGCCAGCAGCCCCGGCAGCGGGGGGGCCTATGAGCAGTTCTTC. It yields the protein CASSPGSGGAYEQFF.

V gene TRBV30 combines with J gene TRBJ2-2; the D gene is possibly TRBD2 (5 bases). The CDR3 is 13 residues long. Germline V gives CDR1 GTSNPN, CDR2 SVGIG (reference sequence). V was trimmed by 0 bases and J by 8 bases, leaving 10 bases between them. The CDR3 sequence: CAWSVLSGGELFF. The CDR3 nucleotides are TGTGCCTGGAGTGTACTTTCGGGAGGGGAGCTGTTTTTT.

The rearrangement joins TRBV7-2 to TRBJ2-3; the D call may be TRBD1 or TRBD2 (6 bases each). Germline values: CDR1 SGHTA, CDR2 FQGNSA. The V end was cut by 6 bases, the J end by 3 bases, with 16 bases between. This CDR3 spans 15 amino acids. CDR3 region: CASRRTGALTDTQYF. The CDR3 DNA sequence: TGTGCCAGCAGGAGAACGGGGGCGCTGACAGATACGCAGTATTTT.

This chain joins TRBV27 and TRBJ1-1; no definite D call. CDR3 size: 13 residues. Germline CDR1 reads MNHEY; CDR2 reads SMNVEV (reference sequence). Deletions cut 4 bases from V and 5 bases from J, with 11 bases between. The CDR3 nucleotides read TGTGCCAGCAGTTGGGGTAGTGGGACTGAAGCTTTCTTT. This encodes CASSWGSGTEAFF.

This clonotype was detected only a few times. The chain combines TRBV9 with TRBJ1-4; TRBD1 is a possible D gene (5 bases). The CDR3 contains 15 residues. Germline loops: CDR1 SGDLS, CDR2 YYNGEE. The V end lost 3 bases, the J end lost 6 bases, and 15 bases lay between the germline ends. In nucleotides, the CDR3 is TGTGCCAGCAGCGGGGCCGGGACGGCCTATGAAAAACTGTTTTTT. It encodes CASSGAGTAYEKLFF.

The V gene is TRBV2, the J gene TRBJ2-1, with D perhaps matching TRBD1 or TRBD2 (5 bases each). Trimming stripped 10 bases from V and 9 bases from J, with 19 bases between. Germline-derived CDR1 and CDR2 are SNHLY and FYNNEI. The length of the CDR3 is 13 residues. For the CDR3, the DNA is TGTGCCACCTGGGGACGGGGTTTACGTGAGCAGTTCTTC. The encoded protein is CATWGRGLREQFF.

This clonotype has a handful of counts. The chain couples TRBV10-1 to TRBJ2-3; TRBD2 matches 9 bases. The length of the CDR3 is 19 residues. V lost 0 bases to trimming and J lost 5 bases; unmatched junction nucleotides: 15. The germline CDR1 and CDR2 sequences are WNHNN and SYGVQD (reference sequence). The CDR3 DNA sequence: TGCGCCAGCAGTGAGTCCGTTGGGTACGCGGGAGGGCTCGGAGATACGCAGTATTTT. It specifies CASSESVGYAGGLGDTQYF.

This clonotype was seen many times. The chain couples TRBV10-2 to TRBJ2-7, with D hard to call. Germline V CDR1 and CDR2: WSHSY, SAAADI. This CDR3 is built from 15 residues. V was shortened by 0 bases and J by 3 bases, with 12 bases between the two germline ends. CDR3 sequence reads: CASSESPSVRYEQYF. The CDR3 bases are TGCGCCAGCAGTGAGTCACCTAGTGTTCGCTACGAGCAGTACTTC.

The rearrangement joins TRBV5-1 to TRBJ2-5; D gene unclear. Germline V gene data show CDR1 as SGHRS and CDR2 as YFSETQ. The CDR3 is made up of 13 amino acids. The V gene lost 4 bases and the J gene lost 5 bases, with 12 bases spanning the gap. The CDR3 spells CASSRANGETQYF. The CDR3 region has the DNA TGCGCCAGCAGCCGCGCCAACGGGGAGACCCAGTACTTC.

Ten or more counts support this clonotype. V and J are TRBV6-6 and TRBJ2-1, with 12 bases lining up with TRBD2. From germline, CDR1 is MNHNY and CDR2 SVGAGI (reference sequence). The CDR3 sequence is 15 residues long. Trimming took 6 bases from V and 6 from J; bases not matched to a gene: 6. The CDR3 reads CASSPGLAGSNEQFF. CDR3 in DNA: TGTGCCAGCAGCCCAGGACTAGCGGGGTCCAATGAGCAGTTCTTC.

To note about this clonotype: A much larger clonotype is one base distant, so this may be a read error. This sequence joins TRBV7-2 and TRBJ2-6, with D maybe TRBD1 (7 bases). The CDR3 totals 18 residues. The germline V gene has CDR1 SGHTA and CDR2 FQGNSA. The CDR3: CASSPRNTGDSGADVLTF. In DNA, the CDR3 is TGTGCCAGCAGCCCACGGAATACAGGGGACTCTGGGGCCGACGTCCTGACTTTC.

This chain links TRBV20-1 with TRBJ2-5, with D uncertain. V lost 4 bases and J lost 5, with 14 bases in between. The CDR3 totals 13 residues. CDR1 is DFQATT, CDR2 SNEGSKA, per germline (reference sequence). As DNA, the CDR3 is TGCAGTGCTACTAGGCAGCCCGAGGAGACCCAGTACTTC. The encoded protein is CSATRQPEETQYF.

This chain connects TRBV7-9 to TRBJ2-2; 7 nucleotides match TRBD2. Germline CDR1 SEHNR, CDR2 FQNEAQ (reference sequence). Unmatched junction bases numbered 8, after V lost 6 bases and J lost 7 bases. The length of the CDR3 is 14 residues. In DNA form, the CDR3 reads TGTGCCAGCAGTCTAACTAGCGTTATCGGGGAGCTGTTTTTT. Its translation is CASSLTSVIGELFF.

On this clonotype: One junction end does not reproduce the germline sequence, and a read error may be involved. V gene TRBV7-9 combines with J gene TRBJ2-7; D is possibly TRBD2 (6 bases). The V gene's germline CDR1 is SEHNR and CDR2 FQNEAQ (reference sequence). This CDR3 comprises 13 residues. CDR3 in amino acids: CASSLSSEHERYF. For the CDR3, the DNA is TGTGCCAGCAGCTTATCTAGCGAACACGAGCGGTACTTC.